The clone carrying this T cell receptor beta chain was counted at least ten times. Its antigen remains unidentified. V dropped 2 bases and J dropped 4 bases, with 12 bases sitting between them. The CDR3 is made up of 15 amino acids. The V gene's germline CDR1 is KGHDR and CDR2 SFDVKD. The data were obtained in a study of CD8 T cells in ankylosing spondylitis. Overall study findings and caveats: Clones linked to disease were reported to show significant enrichment in matched ankylosing spondylitis synovial fluid.

TCRdb reprocessed the 5' RACE reads with MiXCR, giving one entry per CDR3 protein. Of 130,000 or so distinct CDR3 sequences detected, over 6.5% appear once; the ten largest clones hold over 9%. The source material was blood, either unsorted or a sorted T cell fraction (not recorded which). The origin of this receptor is a male donor with ankylosing spondylitis or in good health (not recorded which). The chain is built from TRBV24-1 and TRBJ2-3; no definite D call. CDR3 sequence (DNA): TGTGCCACCAGTGATTACCCTTGGGGTCCAGATACGCAGTATTTT. Its protein is CATSDYPWGPDTQYF.